These 16 T cell receptor beta chains were sequenced from one sample in a study of T cell repertoires in cytomegalovirus infection. No antigen has been assigned to these receptors. TCRdb re-derived calls from the reads in MiXCR, one entry per CDR3 protein. The profile shows 830,000 or so distinct CDR3 sequences, 30% to 35% of them singletons. Sequenced material: cultured CD8+ T cells from PBMCs, taken from culture after CMV antigen stimulation. The origin of the receptors is a human donor in good health (CMV status not recorded). Some clones in this sample may be carry-over from other donors' samples.

The chain is built from TRBV13 and TRBJ1-1; 9 bases align to TRBD1. CDR1 and CDR2 (germline): PRHDT, FYEKMQ (reference sequence). CDR3 length: 17 amino acids. The V segment lost 5 bases and the J segment 0 bases; nucleotides outside the gene matches: 10. CDR3 sequence: CASSVDRGAVVNTEAFF. The CDR3 bases are TGTGCCAGCAGCGTTGACAGGGGGGCCGTCGTGAACACTGAAGCTTTCTTT. Filled out from reference TRBV13 and TRBJ1-1, the complete variable domain reads AAGVIQSPRHLIKEKRETATLKCYPIPRHDTVYWYQQGPGQDPQFLISFYEKMQSDKGSIPDRFSAQQFSDYHSELNMSSLELGDSALYFCASSVDRGAVVNTEAFFGQGTRLTVV.

This clonotype was seen a handful of times. The chain recombines TRBV6-5 with TRBJ2-5; 9 bases fit TRBD1. The V and J ends lost 0 bases and 4 bases, in that order; junction bases with no gene match: 9. This CDR3 comprises 17 residues. The germline CDR1 and CDR2 sequences are MNHEY and SVGAGI. The CDR3 spells CASSYSTGQGGGETQYF. The DNA of the CDR3 is TGTGCCAGCAGTTACTCGACGGGACAGGGAGGGGGAGAGACCCAGTACTTC.

The chain links TRBV6-6 to TRBJ2-7; 8 nucleotides match TRBD2. Trimming took 0 bases from V and 0 from J; bases not matched to a gene: 7. Germline V gene data show CDR1 as MNHNY and CDR2 as SVGAGI (reference sequence). The CDR3 runs to 17 residues. The CDR3 nucleotides read TGTGCCAGCAGTTACTCGAGTAAGCGGGGGTACTCCTACGAGCAGTACGTC. It encodes CASSYSSKRGYSYEQYV.

This sequence joins TRBV5-1 and TRBJ1-2; 10 bases match TRBD1. The germline V gene encodes CDR1 SGHRS and CDR2 YFSETQ. The CDR3 extends over 16 amino acids. Losses at the gene ends were 3 bases for V and 3 bases for J; bases not matched to a gene: 8. The DNA of the CDR3 is TGCGCCAGCAGCTCCTATGACAGGGGGCGCGACTATGGCTACACCTTC. It yields the protein CASSSYDRGRDYGYTF.

The V and J genes are TRBV4-1 and TRBJ1-1; D unresolved. This CDR3 comprises 14 residues. Germline V lookup: CDR1 MGHRA, CDR2 YSYEKL. V was pared by 0 bases and J by 4 bases, with 9 bases between. The DNA of the CDR3 is TGCGCCAGCAGCCAAGAGGTAGGGAGCACTGAAGCTTTCTTT. Translated, it gives CASSQEVGSTEAFF.

This clonotype has only a few counts. The chain has TRBV4-2 and TRBJ2-3; D tentatively fits TRBD1 or TRBD2 (6 bases each). Germline loops: CDR1 LGHNA, CDR2 YNFKEQ. V was clipped by 0 bases and J by 4 bases, with 17 bases between them. This CDR3 has 17 residues. CDR3 sequence (DNA): TGTGCCAGCAGCCAAGATCCGGAGGGGGGCCCACCAGATACGCAGTATTTT. Translating it yields CASSQDPEGGPPDTQYF.

Many counts were recorded for this clonotype. The rearrangement uses TRBV7-8 and TRBJ2-1; perhaps TRBD2 as D (6 bases). The germline CDR1 and CDR2 sequences are SGHVS and FQNEAQ. The CDR3 is 13 amino acids. V was shortened by 5 bases and J by 6 bases, with 11 bases between the two germline ends. In nucleotides, the CDR3 is TGTGCCAGCAGCCAAGGACTAAGCAATGAGCAGTTCTTC. It is translated as CASSQGLSNEQFF.

The gene calls are TRBV6-5 and TRBJ2-5; 7 bases line up with TRBD1. Unmatched junction bases numbered 11, after V lost 6 bases and J lost 1 base. CDR3 length equals 16 residues. The V gene's germline CDR1 is MNHEY and CDR2 SVGAGI. The CDR3 here is CASREGTAYLQETQYF. In DNA, the CDR3 is TGTGCCAGCAGGGAAGGGACAGCGTACCTCCAAGAGACCCAGTACTTC.

The CDR3 spells CAIGDRGRIEAFF. The CDR3 DNA sequence: TGTGCCATCGGTGACAGGGGGCGTATTGAAGCTTTCTTT. The chain links TRBV6-6 to TRBJ1-1; 10 positions match TRBD1. CDR1 is MNHNY and CDR2 is SVGAGI in the germline V gene (reference sequence). V lost 10 bases, J lost 7 bases, and 9 bases stayed unmatched. The CDR3 totals 13 residues.

The sample holds many counts of this clonotype. The gene calls are TRBV19 and TRBJ2-3; D not certain. V was pared by 2 bases and J by 0 bases, with 0 bases between. From germline, CDR1 is LNHDA and CDR2 SQIVND (reference sequence). This CDR3 comprises 12 residues. The CDR3 bases are TGTGCCAGTAGTATAAGCACAGATACGCAGTATTTT. Its protein is CASSISTDTQYF.

This clonotype was seen only a few times. The V gene is TRBV4-1, the J gene TRBJ2-7; the match to TRBD1 covers 10 bases. In germline, CDR1 is MGHRA, CDR2 YSYEKL. The CDR3 covers 14 residues. V shed 1 base, J shed 5 bases, and the junction held 2 bases outside the gene matches. CDR3 sequence: CASSQVGQGNEQYF. The CDR3 nucleotides read TGCGCCAGCAGCCAAGTGGGACAGGGGAACGAGCAGTACTTC.

Here the CDR3 DNA reads TGTGCCAGCAGTGAGGGACAATACTACGAGCAGTACGTC. It yields the protein CASSEGQYYEQYV. The J gene is TRBJ2-7, the V gene TRBV27; D is perhaps TRBD1 (6 bases). The V and J ends lost 5 bases and 3 bases respectively, with 11 bases between them. The CDR3 runs to 13 residues. Germline lookup yields CDR1 MNHEY and CDR2 SMNVEV (reference sequence).

Details on this clonotype: A much larger clone sits a single nucleotide away, making a read error possible. The J gene is TRBJ1-2, the V gene TRBV6-1, with unresolved D. In germline, CDR1 is MNHNS, CDR2 SASEGT. The CDR3 runs 10 residues. CDR3 in DNA: TGTGTCAGCAGCACCGGTGGCTACACCTTC. Its translation is CVSSTGGYTF.

V gene TRBV6-1 combines with J gene TRBJ2-7, with D uncertain. Trimming took off 4 bases at V and 2 bases at J, with 12 bases between the two ends. Germline assignment: CDR1 MNHNS and CDR2 SASEGT. The CDR3 contains 14 residues. The CDR3, as DNA: TGTGCCAGCAGTGTCTCAAACAGTGCCTACGAGCAGTACGTC. Encoded protein: CASSVSNSAYEQYV.

The CDR3 DNA reads TGTGCCAGCAGCATCGACAGCCGTCAGCCCCAGCATTTT. Translated, it gives CASSIDSRQPQHF. The V and J genes are TRBV7-9 and TRBJ1-5; weak D call: TRBD1 (5 bases). CDR1 and CDR2 (germline): SEHNR, FQNEAQ (reference sequence). The CDR3 length is 13 residues. V was cut by 5 bases and J by 6 bases, with 11 bases left in between.

The chain employs TRBV5-5 and TRBJ2-4; D unresolved. The CDR3 runs to 16 residues. Trimming took 4 bases from V and 0 from J, leaving 14 bases between them. Per germline, CDR1 SGHKS and CDR2 YYEKEE (reference sequence). The CDR3 sequence: CASSGPHYLAKNIQYF. The CDR3, as DNA: TGTGCCAGCAGCGGTCCACATTATCTAGCCAAAAACATTCAGTACTTC.